The 28 T cell receptor beta chains listed next were all sequenced from one sample in a study of cytomegalovirus exposure and HLA in healthy donors. The PCR contained 60 Vbeta and 13 Jbeta primers. Assay: immunoSEQ multiplex PCR; the TCRdb copy retains only in-frame clones and omits some. Among about 160,000 clones listed, around 78% were seen once. The specimen sequenced was PBMCs. The receptors come from a woman between 40 and 50 years old in good health and CMV-seronegative.

The sample holds one count of this clone. The V call is TRBV27, the J call TRBJ2-1, with D perhaps matching TRBD2 (5 bases). Germline lookup yields CDR1 MNHEY and CDR2 SMNVEV (reference sequence). The CDR3 length is 16 residues. Trimming cost V 6 bases and J 0 bases, with 15 bases left between them. DNA for the CDR3: TGTGCCAGCAGCTCCCCTCGCGGGCCCTCCTACAATGAGCAGTTCTTC. This encodes CASSSPRGPSYNEQFF.

The chain couples TRBV29-1 to TRBJ1-1, with a tentative D call TRBD1 (6 bases). The CDR3 is made up of 17 amino acids. Trimming stripped 0 bases from V and 2 bases from J, with 19 bases between. Germline V gene sequence: CDR1 SQVTM, CDR2 ANQGSEA. DNA for the CDR3: TGCAGCGTTGAAGATTCTAGGACAGCCAAGGATAACACTGAAGCTTTCTTT. It is translated as CSVEDSRTAKDNTEAFF. Complete variable domain (other parts from reference TRBV29-1 and TRBJ1-1): SAVISQKPSRDICQRGTSLTIQCQVDSQVTMMFWYRQQPGQSLTLIATANQGSEATYESGFVIDKFPISRPNLTFSTLTVSNMSPEDSSIYLCSVEDSRTAKDNTEAFFGQGTRLTVV.

In this sample, this clone turned up a few times. This sequence joins TRBV5-1 and TRBJ2-3; 7 positions match TRBD1. V lost 4 bases, J lost 2 bases, and 7 bases stayed unmatched. Germline V gene lookup returns CDR1 SGHRS and CDR2 YFSETQ. The CDR3 runs 15 residues. The CDR3 DNA reads as TGCGCCAGCAGCATGAGGGGGCTAAACACAGATACGCAGTATTTT. Its protein product is CASSMRGLNTDTQYF.

This chain joins TRBV5-1 and TRBJ1-2, with 7 bases matching TRBD1. After removal of 0 bases from V and 6 bases from J, the junction contained 5 bases not matched to a gene. The CDR3 extends over 14 amino acids. From germline, CDR1 is SGHRS and CDR2 YFSETQ. CDR3 residues: CASSLAQGTHGYTF. The CDR3 DNA sequence: TGCGCCAGCAGCTTGGCACAGGGGACGCATGGCTACACCTTC.

The V call is TRBV5-7, the J call TRBJ2-1; 8 positions agree with TRBD2. TRBV5-7 is sorted into the ORF group, with uncertain function. V dropped 4 bases and J dropped 5; count of bases not matched to a gene: 11. The CDR3 runs 16 residues. CDR3 sequence: CASSPRKAGDHNEQFF. CDR3 nucleotide sequence: TGTGCCAGCAGCCCCCGAAAAGCGGGAGACCACAATGAGCAGTTCTTC.

V usage is TRBV29-1 and J usage is TRBJ2-5; a possible D gene is TRBD2 (5 bases). The V gene lost 2 bases and the J gene lost 10 bases, with 8 bases spanning the gap. This CDR3 comprises 10 residues. The germline CDR1 and CDR2 sequences are SQVTM and ANQGSEA. CDR3 nucleotides: TGCAGCGTTGAAAAAGAGGGCCAGTACTTC. It encodes CSVEKEGQYF.

This clone appeared once. The genes are TRBV5-4 and TRBJ1-2, with D possibly matching TRBD1 (6 bases). Trimming stripped 0 bases from V and 9 bases from J, with 12 bases between. CDR1 and CDR2 from the germline V gene are SGHNT and YYREEE (reference sequence). This CDR3 region has 13 residues. The CDR3 DNA reads TGTGCCAGCAGCTTGGCGGGGGGCGGGAGCTACACCTTC. Translation: CASSLAGGGSYTF.

This sequence joins TRBV11-1 and TRBJ2-5, with 7 bases that match TRBD1. Germline loops: CDR1 SGHAT, CDR2 FQDESV (reference sequence). Trimming at V came to 5 bases and at J to 5 bases, leaving 5 bases not matched to a gene. This CDR3 has 13 amino acids. The chain's CDR3 is CASSRQGEETQYF. CDR3 bases: TGTGCCAGCAGCCGACAGGGTGAGGAGACCCAGTACTTC.

J is TRBJ1-3 and V is TRBV4-1; D possibly corresponds to TRBD1 (6 bases). Trimming shortened V by 0 bases and J by 4 bases, and 22 bases separated the two germline ends. The CDR3 covers 19 residues. CDR1 and CDR2 from the germline V gene are MGHRA and YSYEKL. CDR3 nucleotides: TGCGCCAGCAGCCAAGATCCGCCAGGCCCCTTTGGGACAGGAAACACCATATATTTT. Protein sequence: CASSQDPPGPFGTGNTIYF.

The chain couples TRBV6-6 to TRBJ2-2; weak D call: TRBD2 (6 bases). CDR1 is MNHNY, CDR2 SVGAGI, per germline (reference sequence). Trimming took 9 bases from V and 4 from J, leaving 9 bases between them. CDR3 length: 12 residues. The CDR3 nucleotides are TGTGCCAGTCGGGACTCCACCGGGGAGCTGTTTTTT. Translation gives CASRDSTGELFF.

This chain links TRBV11-1 with TRBJ2-5; the D gene is possibly TRBD2 (5 bases). Germline-derived CDR1 and CDR2 are SGHAT and FQDESV (reference sequence). The CDR3 is 13 residues long. V was shortened by 11 bases and J by 1 base, with 14 bases between the two germline ends. In DNA form, the CDR3 reads TGTGCCTGCTCGGGGTCCCGCCAAGAGACCCAGTACTTC. Its translation is CACSGSRQETQYF.

This clone was seen once. The chain combines TRBV27 with TRBJ1-1; a weak D match, TRBD1 (5 bases). Germline assignment: CDR1 MNHEY and CDR2 SMNVEV (reference sequence). Trimming took off 0 bases at V and 4 bases at J, with 12 bases between the two ends. The CDR3 is 15 amino acids. The CDR3 spells CASSLSPGLLTEAFF. CDR3 DNA: TGTGCCAGCAGTTTATCACCAGGGTTGCTCACTGAAGCTTTCTTT.

The chain employs TRBV29-1 and TRBJ2-3; 9 nucleotides match TRBD2. CDR1 SQVTM and CDR2 ANQGSEA come from the germline V gene. CDR3 length: 13 residues. V lost 7 bases and J lost 4; bases outside the gene matches: 6. Here the CDR3 reads CSAPGLASDTQYF. CDR3 in DNA: TGCAGCGCCCCCGGACTAGCGTCAGATACGCAGTATTTT.

The chain has TRBV6-5 and TRBJ2-7; D might be TRBD2 (6 bases). There are 14 residues in the CDR3. The V and J ends lost 6 bases and 3 bases respectively, with 15 bases between them. CDR1 and CDR2 from the germline V gene are MNHEY and SVGAGI. The CDR3: CASSLDYPLYEQYF. The CDR3 bases are TGTGCCAGCAGCTTGGACTATCCCCTCTACGAGCAGTACTTC.

This chain connects TRBV30 to TRBJ2-2, with a weak D call TRBD2 (5 bases). Germline CDR1 reads GTSNPN; CDR2 reads SVGIG (reference sequence). The CDR3 extends over 12 amino acids. V was trimmed by 7 bases and J by 6 bases, leaving 12 bases between them. The CDR3 reads CASSLASGELFF. CDR3 coding DNA: TGTGCCTCCTCGCTAGCATCCGGGGAGCTGTTTTTT.

This clone was counted a few times. This chain links TRBV2 with TRBJ1-1, with 7 bases lining up with TRBD1. The CDR3 has 15 amino acids. The V gene end was trimmed by 6 bases and the J gene end by 1 base; junction bases not matched to a gene: 8. Germline-derived CDR1 and CDR2 are SNHLY and FYNNEI. CDR3 in DNA: TGTGCCAGCAGAGAACAGGGGACGAGGAACACTGAAGCTTTCTTT. This gives the protein CASREQGTRNTEAFF.

The J gene is TRBJ2-3, the V gene TRBV6-1; D gene ambiguous. Germline loops: CDR1 MNHNS, CDR2 SASEGT. The CDR3 length is 12 residues. Trimming pared 7 bases from V and 3 bases from J, leaving 8 bases between. CDR3 residues: CASTPGTDTQYF. Here the CDR3 DNA reads TGTGCCAGCACCCCCGGGACAGATACGCAGTATTTT.

The rearrangement links TRBV27 to TRBJ2-5; 8 positions match TRBD2. The DNA end is more similar to TRBJ2-7, so the J call may be wrong. CDR3 length equals 14 residues. In germline, CDR1 is MNHEY, CDR2 SMNVEV (reference sequence). Written as DNA, the CDR3 is TGTGCCAGCAGTTTACTAGCGGGTTATTACGAGCAGTACTTC. It translates to CASSLLAGYYEQYF.

The chain combines TRBV5-6 with TRBJ2-1; no clear D. CDR1 and CDR2 from the germline V gene are SGHDT and YYEEEE. V was trimmed by 1 base and J by 6 bases, leaving 11 bases between them. The CDR3 runs to 14 residues. The CDR3 DNA reads TGTGCCAGCAGCTTGACTGCCAACCCCAATGAGCAGTTCTTC. Translation gives CASSLTANPNEQFF.

The chain carries TRBV2 and TRBJ2-1, with D uncertain. The CDR3 extends over 11 amino acids. The germline V and J ends were trimmed by 7 bases and 8 bases, with 9 bases remaining between them. From germline, CDR1 is SNHLY and CDR2 FYNNEI. The CDR3 DNA sequence: TGTGCCAGCAAGGCGGAGCATGAGCAGTTCTTC. Translating gives CASKAEHEQFF. The full variable domain, rest sourced from reference TRBV2 and TRBJ2-1, is EPEVTQTPSHQVTQMGQEVILRCVPISNHLYFYWYRQILGQKVEFLVSFYNNEISEKSEIFDDQFSVERPDGSNFTLKIRSTKLEDSAMYFCASKAEHEQFFGPGTRLTVL.

The gene calls are TRBV5-1 and TRBJ2-2; D not certain. The CDR3 spans 14 residues. The germline V and J ends were trimmed by 1 base and 4 bases, with 8 bases remaining between them. Germline CDR1 SGHRS, CDR2 YFSETQ. The CDR3 region is CASSLRQATGELFF. CDR3 bases: TGCGCCAGCAGCTTGAGGCAGGCCACCGGGGAGCTGTTTTTT.

This clone appeared a single time. This chain links TRBV5-1 with TRBJ2-1; D is undetermined. Germline values: CDR1 SGHRS, CDR2 YFSETQ. The CDR3 is 19 residues long. Trimming removed 0 bases at V and 0 bases at J, with 19 bases between. The CDR3 region is CASSLVAATIISSYNEQFF. CDR3 coding DNA: TGCGCCAGCAGCTTGGTGGCGGCCACAATAATCAGCTCCTACAATGAGCAGTTCTTC. Based on the CDR3 plus reference TRBV5-1 and TRBJ2-1, the full variable domain is KAGVTQTPRYLIKTRGQQVTLSCSPISGHRSVSWYQQTPGQGLQFLFEYFSETQRNKGNFPGRFSGRQFSNSRSEMNVSTLELGDSALYLCASSLVAATIISSYNEQFFGPGTRLTVL.

V gene TRBV29-1 combines with J gene TRBJ2-1; TRBD2 matches at 14 bases. The CDR3 spans 14 residues. The ends lost 7 bases at V and 9 bases at J; junction bases unmatched: 8. Germline V gene sequence: CDR1 SQVTM, CDR2 ANQGSEA. CDR3 DNA sequence: TGCAGCGGGGGACTAGCGGGAGCAGAGGTTGAGCAGTTCTTC. Translating it yields CSGGLAGAEVEQFF.

This chain uses TRBV6-1 with TRBJ2-1; TRBD2 matches at 12 bases. Losses at the gene ends were 2 bases for V and 8 bases for J; bases not matched to a gene: 10. The CDR3 contains 17 residues. Germline lookup yields CDR1 MNHNS and CDR2 SASEGT. The CDR3 DNA follows: TGTGCCAGCAGTGAATGGATTGGACTAGCGGGATTCGATGAGCAGTTCTTC. This translates into CASSEWIGLAGFDEQFF.

There are a few counts of this clone. The chain carries TRBV19 and TRBJ1-4; D is perhaps TRBD1 (5 bases). Trimming took 4 bases from V and 12 from J, leaving 18 bases between them. Germline V gene data show CDR1 as LNHDA and CDR2 as SQIVND (reference sequence). The CDR3 has 14 amino acids. The DNA for the CDR3 is TGTGCCAGTAGTAGGGTAGAGCCAGCCAGGGAACTGTTTTTT. Amino acid sequence: CASSRVEPARELFF.

Here the CDR3 reads CASSQDPSWIYNEQFF. The CDR3, as DNA: TGTGCCAGCAGCCAAGATCCTAGCTGGATTTACAATGAGCAGTTCTTC. The V call is TRBV14, the J call TRBJ2-1; perhaps TRBD2 as D (5 bases). CDR1 SGHDN and CDR2 FVKESK come from the germline V gene. Trimming took 0 bases from V and 4 from J, leaving 13 bases between them. This CDR3 is built from 16 residues.

V is TRBV11-3 and J is TRBJ2-1, with TRBD2 matching 7 bases. The V segment lost 2 bases and the J segment 4 bases; nucleotides outside the gene matches: 5. Germline CDR1 is SGHNT and CDR2 is YENEEA. The CDR3 length is 15 residues. The DNA for the CDR3 is TGTGCCAGCAGCTTAAGCGGGGAGTGGTACAATGAGCAGTTCTTC. Translation gives CASSLSGEWYNEQFF.

J is TRBJ2-5 and V is TRBV29-1; 7 positions agree with TRBD2. Germline V lookup: CDR1 SQVTM, CDR2 ANQGSEA. CDR3 length equals 12 residues. The CDR3 DNA sequence: TGCAGTGGTGGGGGGGTCGCGGAGACCCAGTACTTC. Encoded protein: CSGGGVAETQYF.